This T cell receptor (beta chain) was identified in a study of cytomegalovirus exposure and HLA in healthy donors. Study details: As released early, the data held around 80 million unique TCRs from HLA-typed donors.

CDR1 and CDR2 (germline): MGHRA, YSYEKL. CDR3 length equals 13 residues. V was pared by 5 bases and J by 3 bases, with 3 bases of the junction left unmatched. The PCR contained 60 Vbeta and 13 Jbeta primers. Original analysis: The authors later counted roughly 79 million unique TCR beta chains, about 11 million of them shared. The repertoire was sequenced with immunoSEQ multiplex PCR; TCRdb's copy has only in-frame clones and lacks some. The V and J calls and clone size were taken over from that table, and D and trimming were inferred from the DNA. The sample contains approximately 100,000 clones, about 70% of which appear only once.

The chain employs TRBV4-1 and TRBJ2-7; the match to TRBD1 covers 8 bases. Sequenced sample: PBMCs. The origin of this receptor is a boy younger than 18 in good health and CMV-seronegative. CDR3 nucleotide sequence: TGCGCCAGCAGCGACGGACAGGGCTACGAGCAGTACTTC. It is translated as CASSDGQGYEQYF.